This T cell receptor beta chain was captured in a study of PD-1 blockade in classical Hodgkin lymphoma. The overall study: Nivolumab was given intravenously to patients at 3 mg/kg every 2 weeks. General study findings and limits: Repertoire difference causes, possibly disease activity or prior therapy, remain undefined.

The protocol was immunoSEQ multiplex PCR, while the TCRdb copy is restricted to in-frame clones and leaves out a portion. The data hold 9,000 to 10,000 clones, with approximately 72% observed a single time. Time point noted: cycle 4 day 1 (C4D1), after more than five weeks of nivolumab. Every patient experienced relapse after autologous stem cell transplantation, and brentuximab vedotin exposure varied. Purification of CD4+ T cells from thawed PBMCs was achieved by magnetic negative selection. As for this clone: Its specificity is not known.

The germline V gene encodes CDR1 SGHDT and CDR2 YYEEEE. The CDR3 loop spans 13 amino acids. V gave up 5 bases and J gave up 10 bases, with 18 bases separating them. The receptor was isolated from a human donor with classical Hodgkin lymphoma. This chain uses TRBV5-6 with TRBJ1-2, with a weak D call TRBD1 (6 bases). The sample was CD4+ T cells from blood, taken before the fourth cycle of nivolumab. CDR3 in DNA: TGTGCCAGCAGACGACCTACAGGGTTTGACTACACCTTC. Its translation: CASRRPTGFDYTF.